One sample yielded the 20 T cell receptor beta chains listed below, sequenced in a study of cytomegalovirus exposure and HLA in healthy donors. PCR amplification relied on 60 Vbeta primers (plus 13 Jbeta primers). The assay was immunoSEQ multiplex PCR, and TCRdb's table has in-frame clones only and misses some. The sample shows roughly 200,000 clones, 77% of them seen only once. Sequenced sample: PBMCs. Receptor source: a woman aged 55-70 years in good health and CMV-seropositive.

The chain carries TRBV7-2 and TRBJ1-4, with D uncertain. Germline lookup yields CDR1 SGHTA and CDR2 FQGNSA. The V gene lost 5 bases and the J gene lost 4 bases, with 11 bases spanning the gap. This CDR3 has 14 residues. The CDR3 spells CASSHGGFNEKLFF. The CDR3, as DNA: TGTGCCAGCAGCCACGGAGGCTTTAATGAAAAACTGTTTTTT.

This clone has a handful of counts. V is TRBV9 and J is TRBJ2-2; a weak D match, TRBD2 (6 bases). Germline V gives CDR1 SGDLS, CDR2 YYNGEE. The CDR3 contains 15 residues. V was shortened by 4 bases and J by 3 bases, with 13 bases between the two germline ends. The CDR3 bases are TGTGCCAGCAGCATCGGACTACTACACACCGGGGAGCTGTTTTTT. It specifies CASSIGLLHTGELFF.

The V call is TRBV4-1, the J call TRBJ2-5; D not resolved. Germline V CDR1 and CDR2: MGHRA, YSYEKL. V lost 0 bases and J lost 5, with 16 bases in between. The length of the CDR3 is 16 residues. CDR3: CASSQDPSRPHETQYF. The CDR3 nucleotides read TGCGCCAGCAGCCAAGATCCGTCTAGGCCCCATGAGACCCAGTACTTC.

The rearrangement joins TRBV5-1 to TRBJ2-1, with TRBD2 matching over 9 bases. The germline V gene has CDR1 SGHRS and CDR2 YFSETQ. The CDR3 length is 17 residues. V lost 0 bases to trimming and J lost 0 bases; unmatched junction nucleotides: 4. The CDR3 spells CASSLGPSGTSYNEQFF. CDR3 coding DNA: TGCGCCAGCAGCTTGGGGCCTAGCGGGACCTCCTACAATGAGCAGTTCTTC.

The chain has TRBV29-1 and TRBJ2-3, with D perhaps matching TRBD2 (7 bases). Germline V lookup: CDR1 SQVTM, CDR2 ANQGSEA. Trimming left V 3 bases short and J 6 bases short, with 13 bases between. The CDR3 is 13 residues long. The chain's CDR3 is CSVDVRGGDTQYF. The CDR3 DNA reads as TGCAGCGTTGATGTCAGGGGAGGGGATACGCAGTATTTT.

This clone was found once. The genes are TRBV28 and TRBJ2-7, with D perhaps matching TRBD2 (5 bases). The germline V gene encodes CDR1 MDHEN and CDR2 SYDVKM. Trimming took off 8 bases at V and 4 bases at J, with 15 bases between the two ends. CDR3 length equals 13 residues. CDR3 sequence (DNA): TGTGCCAGCTCTTCTGGACTGTTATACGAGCAGTACTTC. Residues: CASSSGLLYEQYF.

This clone was seen only once. V usage is TRBV2 and J usage is TRBJ1-2; 8 bases map to TRBD1. The CDR3 is 12 amino acids. V shed 10 bases, J shed 7 bases, and the junction held 8 bases outside the gene matches. Per the germline V gene, CDR1 is SNHLY and CDR2 is FYNNEI. The CDR3 region is CATGGQVFGYTF. CDR3 DNA sequence: TGTGCCACCGGGGGACAGGTATTTGGCTACACCTTC. Full variable domain (missing parts from reference TRBV2 and TRBJ1-2): EPEVTQTPSHQVTQMGQEVILRCVPISNHLYFYWYRQILGQKVEFLVSFYNNEISEKSEIFDDQFSVERPDGSNFTLKIRSTKLEDSAMYFCATGGQVFGYTFGSGTRLTVV.

The rearrangement links TRBV6-5 to TRBJ1-3, with 9 bases matching TRBD1. The CDR3 totals 12 residues. Germline V gives CDR1 MNHEY, CDR2 SVGAGI. J was trimmed by 7 bases and V by 6 bases; bases with no gene match: 1. CDR3 sequence: CASRQGANTIYF. CDR3 DNA: TGTGCCAGCAGACAGGGGGCTAACACCATATATTTT.

This rearrangement joins TRBV7-9 to TRBJ2-1; TRBD2 might be the D (6 bases). Trimming removed 5 bases at V and 6 bases at J, with 17 bases between. Germline V CDR1 and CDR2: SEHNR, FQNEAQ (reference sequence). This CDR3 has 15 residues. CDR3 in amino acids: CASSALGLSPNEQFF. The DNA for the CDR3 is TGTGCCAGCAGCGCCCTGGGACTGTCCCCCAATGAGCAGTTCTTC.

The rearrangement joins TRBV5-1 to TRBJ2-2; tentatively, D is TRBD1 (6 bases). Trimming left V 7 bases short and J 7 bases short, with 17 bases between. Germline V gene sequence: CDR1 SGHRS, CDR2 YFSETQ. The CDR3 totals 14 residues. The CDR3 loop is CASGLWGLSGELFF. The CDR3 coding sequence is TGCGCCAGCGGACTTTGGGGGCTTAGCGGGGAGCTGTTTTTT.

The rearrangement links TRBV7-9 to TRBJ1-5; D may be TRBD1 (5 bases). CDR3 size: 14 residues. The germline V and J ends were trimmed by 1 base and 6 bases, with 10 bases remaining between them. CDR1 is SEHNR, CDR2 FQNEAQ, per germline (reference sequence). CDR3 coding DNA: TGTGCCAGCAGCTTAGGGCAGGGTTTTCAGCCCCAGCATTTT. It is translated as CASSLGQGFQPQHF.

CDR3 region: CASSQDRAGGDYGYTF. CDR3 bases: TGTGCCAGCAGCCAAGATCGAGCGGGTGGGGACTATGGCTACACCTTC. V gene TRBV14 combines with J gene TRBJ1-2; D unclear. V was shortened by 0 bases and J by 3 bases, with 14 bases between the two germline ends. Germline V gene sequence: CDR1 SGHDN, CDR2 FVKESK. The CDR3 loop spans 16 amino acids.

In DNA, the CDR3 is TGTGCCAGCAGCCAAGCATACGGTTACAGGGACGAGCAGTACTTC. Amino acids: CASSQAYGYRDEQYF. The V call is TRBV4-2, the J call TRBJ2-7, with D maybe TRBD1 (6 bases). Germline CDR1 and CDR2: LGHNA and YNFKEQ. V was cut by 1 base and J by 5 bases, with 15 bases left in between. CDR3 length equals 15 residues.

This chain joins TRBV7-2 and TRBJ2-3; TRBD2 might be the D (5 bases). Per the germline V gene, CDR1 is SGHTA and CDR2 is FQGNSA. The length of the CDR3 is 13 residues. The V and J ends lost 4 bases and 5 bases respectively, with 10 bases between them. In DNA form, the CDR3 reads TGTGCCAGCAGCTCGCTAGCCCAAGATACGCAGTATTTT. Translation gives CASSSLAQDTQYF.

The chain uses TRBV5-4 and TRBJ1-2, with a weak D call TRBD1 (6 bases). This CDR3 is 15 amino acids long. V was cut by 3 bases and J by 7 bases, with 19 bases left in between. Germline V lookup: CDR1 SGHNT, CDR2 YYREEE (reference sequence). CDR3 coding DNA: TGTGCCAGCAGCTCGGCTGGGTCAGGGGAACGTGGCTACACCTTC. This sequence encodes CASSSAGSGERGYTF.

The rearrangement links TRBV7-3 to TRBJ2-5, with TRBD2 matching over 7 bases. Germline lookup yields CDR1 SGHTA and CDR2 FQGTGA. CDR3 size: 14 residues. V lost 3 bases, J lost 5 bases, and 6 bases stayed unmatched. The CDR3 DNA follows: TGTGCCAGCAGCTTGCAGGGAGGGACCGAGACCCAGTACTTC. It codes for CASSLQGGTETQYF. The complete variable domain, with remaining parts taken from reference TRBV7-3 and TRBJ2-5, reads GAGVSQTPSNKVTEKGKYVELRCDPISGHTALYWYRQSLGQGPEFLIYFQGTGAADDSGLPNDRFFAVRPEGSVSTLKIQRTERGDSAVYLCASSLQGGTETQYFGPGTRLLVL.

The chain has TRBV18 and TRBJ1-2; weak D call: TRBD1 (6 bases). The CDR3 spans 13 residues. The V and J ends lost 4 bases and 8 bases respectively, with 14 bases between them. Germline CDR1 KGHSH, CDR2 LQKENI. CDR3 in amino acids: CASSQVKGEGYTF. CDR3 DNA: TGTGCCAGCTCACAGGTTAAGGGGGAAGGCTACACCTTC.

The V and J genes are TRBV6-5 and TRBJ1-1; the D gene is possibly TRBD1 (6 bases). The CDR3 covers 15 residues. The germline CDR1 and CDR2 sequences are MNHEY and SVGAGI. V was shortened by 11 bases and J by 1 base, with 20 bases between the two germline ends. CDR3: CAVAGGPFPNTEAFF. The CDR3 DNA follows: TGTGCCGTCGCGGGGGGGCCCTTTCCGAACACTGAAGCTTTCTTT.

The chain carries TRBV7-3 and TRBJ2-3; D is ambiguous. This CDR3 contains 12 residues. The V gene's germline CDR1 is SGHTA and CDR2 FQGTGA. Trimming took off 5 bases at V and 6 bases at J, with 9 bases between the two ends. The chain's CDR3 is CASSPSRDTQYF. The CDR3, as DNA: TGTGCCAGCAGCCCATCCCGGGATACGCAGTATTTT.

This clone has only a few counts. Here the CDR3 reads CAISVEDTQYF. CDR3 nucleotides: TGTGCCATCAGTGTGGAGGATACGCAGTATTTT. The chain couples TRBV10-3 to TRBJ2-3, with D hard to call. This CDR3 has 11 residues. The germline gives CDR1 ENHRY, CDR2 SYGVKD. The ends were cut back, 4 bases at V and 6 bases at J, with 5 bases in the middle.